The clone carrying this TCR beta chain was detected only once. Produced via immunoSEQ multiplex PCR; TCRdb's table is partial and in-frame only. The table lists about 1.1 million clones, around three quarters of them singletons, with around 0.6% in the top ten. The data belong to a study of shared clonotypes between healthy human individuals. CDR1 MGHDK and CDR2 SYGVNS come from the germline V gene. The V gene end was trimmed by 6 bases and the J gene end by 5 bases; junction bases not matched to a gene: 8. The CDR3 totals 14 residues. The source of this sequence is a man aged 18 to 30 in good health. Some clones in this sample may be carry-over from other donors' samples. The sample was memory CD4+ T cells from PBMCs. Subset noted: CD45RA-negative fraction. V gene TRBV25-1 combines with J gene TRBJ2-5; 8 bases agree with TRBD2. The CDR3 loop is CASRKDSGGETQYF. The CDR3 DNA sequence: TGTGCCAGCAGGAAAGATTCGGGAGGGGAGACCCAGTACTTC.